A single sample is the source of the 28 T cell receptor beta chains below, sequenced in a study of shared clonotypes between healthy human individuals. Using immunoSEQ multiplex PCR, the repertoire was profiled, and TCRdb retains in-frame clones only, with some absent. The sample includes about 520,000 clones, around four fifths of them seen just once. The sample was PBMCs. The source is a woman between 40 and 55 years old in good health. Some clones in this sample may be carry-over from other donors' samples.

DNA of the CDR3: TGTGCCAGCAGCTTAGCGCCAGGCTCCTACAATGAGCAGTTCTTC. This gives the protein CASSLAPGSYNEQFF. This sequence joins TRBV7-3 and TRBJ2-1, with unresolved D. Between the trimmed V and J ends, which lost 2 bases and 0 bases, there was a span of 8 bases. There are 15 residues in the CDR3. Per germline, CDR1 SGHTA and CDR2 FQGTGA.

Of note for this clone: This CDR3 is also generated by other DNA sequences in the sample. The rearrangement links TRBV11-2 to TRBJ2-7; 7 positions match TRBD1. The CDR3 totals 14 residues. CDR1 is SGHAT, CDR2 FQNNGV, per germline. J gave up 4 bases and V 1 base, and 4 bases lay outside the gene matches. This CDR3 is CASSLGQGLYEQYF. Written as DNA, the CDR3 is TGTGCCAGCAGCTTAGGACAGGGATTGTACGAGCAGTACTTC.

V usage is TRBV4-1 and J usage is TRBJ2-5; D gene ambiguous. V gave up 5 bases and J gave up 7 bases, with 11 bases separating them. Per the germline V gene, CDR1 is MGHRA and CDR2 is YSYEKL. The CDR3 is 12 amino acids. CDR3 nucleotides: TGCGCCAGCAGCGAACCTTTCGGGACCCAGTACTTC. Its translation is CASSEPFGTQYF.

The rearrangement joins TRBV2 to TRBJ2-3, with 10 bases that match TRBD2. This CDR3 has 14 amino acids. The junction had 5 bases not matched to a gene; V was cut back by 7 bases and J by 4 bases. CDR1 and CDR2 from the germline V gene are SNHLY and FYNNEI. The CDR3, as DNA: TGTGCCAGCAAGGAAGCGGGAGGGGCAGATACGCAGTATTTT. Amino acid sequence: CASKEAGGADTQYF.

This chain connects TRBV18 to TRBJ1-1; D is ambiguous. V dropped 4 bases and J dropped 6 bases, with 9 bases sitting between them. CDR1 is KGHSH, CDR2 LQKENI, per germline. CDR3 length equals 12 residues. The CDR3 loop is CASSLDGPEAFF. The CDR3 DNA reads TGTGCCAGCTCACTGGACGGACCTGAAGCTTTCTTT.

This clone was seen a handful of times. DNA for the CDR3: TGTGCCAGCAAGACTGACAGTGGGAGTGAAAAACTGTTTTTT. Encoded protein: CASKTDSGSEKLFF. The rearrangement links TRBV2 to TRBJ1-4; TRBD1 might be the D (5 bases). The germline gives CDR1 SNHLY, CDR2 FYNNEI. The CDR3 length is 14 residues. The germline V and J ends were trimmed by 7 bases and 7 bases, with 16 bases remaining between them.

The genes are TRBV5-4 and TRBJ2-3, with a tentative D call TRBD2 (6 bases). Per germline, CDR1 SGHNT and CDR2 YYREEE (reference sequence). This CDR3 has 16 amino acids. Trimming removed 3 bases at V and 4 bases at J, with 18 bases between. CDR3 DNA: TGTGCCAGCAGCTCCCGGGGTAGCGGAGGGTCAGATACGCAGTATTTT. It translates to CASSSRGSGGSDTQYF.

CDR3 amino acids: CASSLRTGDRIGGETQYF. CDR3 bases: TGTGCCAGCAGCTTACGGACAGGGGACCGAATCGGGGGGGAGACCCAGTACTTC. This sequence joins TRBV5-8 and TRBJ2-5; 9 nucleotides agree with TRBD1. The CDR3 sequence is 18 residues long. J gave up 5 bases and V 2 bases, and 16 bases lay outside the gene matches. Germline V CDR1 and CDR2: SGHTS, YDEGEE. Complete variable domain (other parts from reference TRBV5-8 and TRBJ2-5): EAGVTQSPTHLIKTRGQQATLRCSPISGHTSVYWYQQALGLGLQFLLWYDEGEERNRGNFPPRFSGRQFPNYSSELNVNALELEDSALYLCASSLRTGDRIGGETQYFGPGTRLLVL.

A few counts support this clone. The CDR3 loop is CASSLPHFTMRLGSYNEQFF. CDR3 bases: TGTGCCAGCTCACTACCACACTTTACTATGAGACTAGGGTCTTACAATGAGCAGTTCTTC. The rearrangement joins TRBV18 to TRBJ2-1; tentative D call: TRBD2 (6 bases). This CDR3 is 20 amino acids long. Germline CDR1 is KGHSH and CDR2 is LQKENI. V was pared by 4 bases and J by 4 bases, with 29 bases between.

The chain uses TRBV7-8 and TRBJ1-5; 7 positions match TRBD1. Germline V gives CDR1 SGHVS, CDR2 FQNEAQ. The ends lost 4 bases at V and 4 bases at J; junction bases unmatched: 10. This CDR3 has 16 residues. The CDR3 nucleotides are TGTGCCAGCAGCTCCATGACAGGGTCAGAAAATCAGCCCCAGCATTTT. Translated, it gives CASSSMTGSENQPQHF.

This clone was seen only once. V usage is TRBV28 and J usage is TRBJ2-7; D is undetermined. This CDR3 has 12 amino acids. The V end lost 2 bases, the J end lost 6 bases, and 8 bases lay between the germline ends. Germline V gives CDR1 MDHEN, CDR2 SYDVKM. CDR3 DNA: TGTGCCAGCAGTTTACTTAGTAGCGAGCAGTACTTC. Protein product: CASSLLSSEQYF.

CDR3: CASSFSGTGLNYEQYF. Here the CDR3 DNA reads TGTGCCAGCAGCTTCTCCGGGACAGGGCTAAACTACGAGCAGTACTTC. This chain connects TRBV7-9 to TRBJ2-7; 9 bases are shared with TRBD1. CDR3 length: 16 amino acids. V trimming: 3 bases; J trimming: 3 bases; junction bases outside the gene matches: 9. Germline CDR1 SEHNR, CDR2 FQNEAQ (reference sequence). Using reference TRBV7-9 and TRBJ2-7 for the parts outside the CDR3, the full variable domain is DTGVSQNPRHKITKRGQNVTFRCDPISEHNRLYWYRQTLGQGPEFLTYFQNEAQLEKSRLLSDRFSAERPKGSFSTLEIQRTEQGDSAMYLCASSFSGTGLNYEQYFGPGTRLTVT.

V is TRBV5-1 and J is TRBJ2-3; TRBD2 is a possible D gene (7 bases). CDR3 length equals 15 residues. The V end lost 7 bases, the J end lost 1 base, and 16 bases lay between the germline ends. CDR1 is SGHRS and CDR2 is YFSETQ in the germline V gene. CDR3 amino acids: CASDRGGFGTDTQYF. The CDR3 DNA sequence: TGCGCCAGCGATAGGGGGGGCTTCGGCACAGATACGCAGTATTTT.

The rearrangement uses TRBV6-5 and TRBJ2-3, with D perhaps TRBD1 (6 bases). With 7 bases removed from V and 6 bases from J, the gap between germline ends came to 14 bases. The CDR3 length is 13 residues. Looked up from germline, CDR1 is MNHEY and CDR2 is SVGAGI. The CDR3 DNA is TGTGCCAGCACCCTAGGGGACACGGATACGCAGTATTTT. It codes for CASTLGDTDTQYF.

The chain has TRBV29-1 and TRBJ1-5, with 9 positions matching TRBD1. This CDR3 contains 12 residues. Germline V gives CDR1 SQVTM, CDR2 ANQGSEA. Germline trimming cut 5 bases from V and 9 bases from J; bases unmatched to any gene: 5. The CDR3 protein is CSVQPGQGPQHF. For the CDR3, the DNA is TGCAGCGTTCAACCGGGACAGGGGCCCCAGCATTTT. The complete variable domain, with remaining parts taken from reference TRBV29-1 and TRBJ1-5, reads SAVISQKPSRDICQRGTSLTIQCQVDSQVTMMFWYRQQPGQSLTLIATANQGSEATYESGFVIDKFPISRPNLTFSTLTVSNMSPEDSSIYLCSVQPGQGPQHFGDGTRLSIL.

For the CDR3, the DNA is TGCAGCGTTGAAGATCCCGACAGGGGTGGGCCCTACGAGCAGTACTTC. It codes for CSVEDPDRGGPYEQYF. The V call is TRBV29-1, the J call TRBJ2-7; 8 bases match TRBD1. The CDR3 sequence is 16 residues long. In germline, CDR1 is SQVTM, CDR2 ANQGSEA. V was clipped by 0 bases and J by 2 bases; unmatched bases: 9.

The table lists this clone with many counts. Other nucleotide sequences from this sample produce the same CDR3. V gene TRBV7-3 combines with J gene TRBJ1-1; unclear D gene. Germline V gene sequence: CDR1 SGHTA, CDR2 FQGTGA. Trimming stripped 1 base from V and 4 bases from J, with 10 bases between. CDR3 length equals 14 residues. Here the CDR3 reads CASSLMGPGTEAFF. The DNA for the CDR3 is TGTGCCAGCAGCTTAATGGGCCCGGGCACTGAAGCTTTCTTT.

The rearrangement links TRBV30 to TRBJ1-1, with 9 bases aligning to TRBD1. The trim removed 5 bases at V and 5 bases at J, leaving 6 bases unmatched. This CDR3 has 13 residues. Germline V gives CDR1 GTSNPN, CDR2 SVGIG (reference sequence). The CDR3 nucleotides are TGTGCCTGGGACAGGGGGAGGGGTACTGAAGCTTTCTTT. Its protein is CAWDRGRGTEAFF.

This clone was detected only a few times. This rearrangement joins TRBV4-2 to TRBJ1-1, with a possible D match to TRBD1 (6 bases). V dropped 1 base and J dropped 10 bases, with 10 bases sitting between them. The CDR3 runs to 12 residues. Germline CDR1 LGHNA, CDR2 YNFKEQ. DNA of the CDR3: TGTGCCAGCAGCCAAGGGGGGCGGAGAGCTTTCTTT. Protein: CASSQGGRRAFF.

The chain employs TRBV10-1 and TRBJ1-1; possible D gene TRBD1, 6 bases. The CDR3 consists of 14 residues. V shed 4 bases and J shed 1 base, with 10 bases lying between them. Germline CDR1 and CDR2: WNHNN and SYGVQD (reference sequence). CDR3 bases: TGCGCCAGCAGTGGTGGGGGCGCGAACACTGAAGCTTTCTTT. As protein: CASSGGGANTEAFF.

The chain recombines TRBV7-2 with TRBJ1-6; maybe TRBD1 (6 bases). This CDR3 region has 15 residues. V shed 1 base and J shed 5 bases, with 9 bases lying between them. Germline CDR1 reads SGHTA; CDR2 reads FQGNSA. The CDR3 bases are TGTGCCAGCAGCTTAGGTAGGGGGAATAATTCACCCCTCCACTTT. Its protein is CASSLGRGNNSPLHF.

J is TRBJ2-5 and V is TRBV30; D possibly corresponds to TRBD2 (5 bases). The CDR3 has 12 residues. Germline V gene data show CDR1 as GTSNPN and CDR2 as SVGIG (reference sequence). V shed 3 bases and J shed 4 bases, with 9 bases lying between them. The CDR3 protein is CAWSGLVETQYF. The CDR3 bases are TGTGCCTGGAGCGGACTGGTAGAGACCCAGTACTTC.

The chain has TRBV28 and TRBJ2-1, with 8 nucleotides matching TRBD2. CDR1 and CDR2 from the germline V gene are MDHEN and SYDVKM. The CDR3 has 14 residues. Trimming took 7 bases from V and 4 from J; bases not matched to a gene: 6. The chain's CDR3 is CASKREWGYNEQFF. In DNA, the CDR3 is TGTGCCAGCAAGCGGGAGTGGGGGTACAATGAGCAGTTCTTC. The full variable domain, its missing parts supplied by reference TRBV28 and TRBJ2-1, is DVKVTQSSRYLVKRTGEKVFLECVQDMDHENMFWYRQDPGLGLRLIYFSYDVKMKEKGDIPEGYSVSREKKERFSLILESASTNQTSMYLCASKREWGYNEQFFGPGTRLTVL.

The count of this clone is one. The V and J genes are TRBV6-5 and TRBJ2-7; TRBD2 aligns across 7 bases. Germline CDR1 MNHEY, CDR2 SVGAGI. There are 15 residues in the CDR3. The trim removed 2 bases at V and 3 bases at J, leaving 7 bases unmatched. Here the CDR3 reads CASSYETAGVYEQYF. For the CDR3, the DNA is TGTGCCAGCAGTTACGAAACTGCGGGAGTCTACGAGCAGTACTTC.

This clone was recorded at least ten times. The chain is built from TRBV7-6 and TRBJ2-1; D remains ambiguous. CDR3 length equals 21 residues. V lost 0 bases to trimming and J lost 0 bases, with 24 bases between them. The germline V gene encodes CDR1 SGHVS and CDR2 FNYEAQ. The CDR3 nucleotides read TGTGCCAGCAGCTTAGCGCCTCGGGCGCCCGCCACCCTTAGCTCCTACAATGAGCAGTTCTTC. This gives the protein CASSLAPRAPATLSSYNEQFF.

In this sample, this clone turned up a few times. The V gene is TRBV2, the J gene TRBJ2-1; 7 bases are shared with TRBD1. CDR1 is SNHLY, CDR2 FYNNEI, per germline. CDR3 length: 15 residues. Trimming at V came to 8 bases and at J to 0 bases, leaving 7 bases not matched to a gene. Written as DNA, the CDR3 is TGTGCCAGCGTCAAGGGGGCGAGCTCCTACAATGAGCAGTTCTTC. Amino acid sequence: CASVKGASSYNEQFF.

The CDR3 loop reads CASSPRAQTSRATETQYF. The CDR3 nucleotides are TGTGCCAGCTCACCAAGGGCCCAGACTAGCAGAGCGACGGAGACCCAGTACTTC. The V and J genes are TRBV18 and TRBJ2-5, with 7 positions matching TRBD2. V was clipped by 2 bases and J by 5 bases; unmatched bases: 17. Germline assignment: CDR1 KGHSH and CDR2 LQKENI. The CDR3 runs 18 residues.

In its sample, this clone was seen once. This CDR3 is CASSKVGPQTGTGEGTGELFF. The CDR3 DNA reads as TGTGCCAGCAGCAAAGTTGGGCCCCAAACCGGGACAGGGGAAGGTACCGGGGAGCTGTTTTTT. The chain employs TRBV21-1 and TRBJ2-2; whether TRBD1, the table's D call, matches the DNA was not checked. TRBV21-1 constitutes a pseudogene. The CDR3 contains 21 residues.